This T cell receptor beta chain was sequenced for a study of T cell responses to AZD1222 COVID-19 vaccine. The wider study: Timing groups of about 4 and about 12 weeks for second doses were pooled.

Study-wide results and caveats: Among the donors, most were white British and more were female, and clonal diversity was possibly underestimated. Spike-specific TCR breadth and depth rose after two AZD1222 doses. Recipients of AZD1222 seropositive at baseline numbered only 5 or 6.

A few counts support this clone. Antigen: not known. The same CDR3 also results from other DNA sequences found in this sample. The assay was immunoSEQ multiplex PCR, and TCRdb's table has in-frame clones only and misses some. Here the sample spans some 160,000 clones, under 95% being singletons. The germline V gene encodes CDR1 SGHVS and CDR2 FNYEAQ. The CDR3 spans 16 residues. The ends were cut back, 5 bases at V and 0 bases at J, with 13 bases in the middle. This receptor was identified in an adult in good health. The J gene is TRBJ2-2, the V gene TRBV7-6; D may correspond to TRBD1 or TRBD2 (5 bases each). The material sequenced was peripheral blood, taken on day 0 of AZD1222 vaccination. CDR3 sequence (DNA): TGTGCCAGCAGCCCAGCTGGGGGATCGAACACCGGGGAGCTGTTTTTT. Translation gives CASSPAGGSNTGELFF.